The sequence of this T cell receptor beta chain was determined in a study of OX40 agonist ivuxolimab in advanced cancers. Trimming shortened V by 0 bases and J by 3 bases, and 12 bases separated the two germline ends. The CDR3 spans 15 residues. CDR1 and CDR2 from the germline V gene are SGHRS and YFSETQ. The method was immunoSEQ multiplex PCR; TCRdb's version includes in-frame clones alone and lacks a portion of them. The sample shows approximately 49,000 clones, 85% of them seen only once. This clone was counted many times. The origin of this receptor is an adult with an advanced solid tumor such as melanoma, head and neck, liver or kidney cancer. The source was CD4+ or CD8+ T cells sorted from blood, collected in a trial of the OX40 agonist ivuxolimab. The chain couples TRBV5-1 to TRBJ2-5, with D tentatively TRBD2 (6 bases). The CDR3 DNA follows: TGCGCCAGCAGCTTGGTGACTAGGGCAGAAGAGACCCAGTACTTC. Its translation: CASSLVTRAEETQYF.